These T cell receptor beta chains were read from a single sample in a study of spatial heterogeneity in lung cancer. A single record per CDR3 protein comes from TCRdb applying MiXCR to the 5' RACE reads. The sample includes around 27,000 distinct CDR3 sequences, 5.4% of them seen just once. Sample: PBMCs, taken at follow-up. The receptors derive from a female donor with early-stage non-small cell lung cancer. Each CDR3 is given with its conserved first and last residue. The D gene is left open where the match is weak. The size of a clone is reported for some rows only, either as once, few or many, or as a class for expanded clones.

v_gene	abundance	j_gene	d_gene	len	CDR3nt	CDR3aa
TRBV28	many	TRBJ2-7	NA	15	TGTGCCAGCAGTTCCATGACTAGTGCACCCGGAGTGCAGTACTTC	CASSSMTSAPGVQYF
TRBV9	many	TRBJ2-1	NA	15	TGTGCCAGCAGCGTAGGTCCTAGCGTGAACAATGAGCAGTTCTTC	CASSVGPSVNNEQFF
TRBV7-8	NA	TRBJ2-7	NA	13	TGTGCCAGCAGCTTGGCGAGCTCCTACGAGCAGTACTTC	CASSLASSYEQYF
TRBV11-1	few	TRBJ2-6	NA	14	TGTGCCAGCAGCTTAGTTCGCGGGGCCAACGTCCTGACTTTC	CASSLVRGANVLTF
TRBV6-2/TRBV6-3	NA	TRBJ2-1	TRBD2	17	TGTGCCAGCAGCCTATTAGCGGGAGGAGGCTCCTACAATGAGCAGTTCTTC	CASSLLAGGGSYNEQFF
TRBV7-2	few	TRBJ2-1	NA	13	TGTGCCAGCAGCTCGCAGGGGGGAGATGAGCAGTTCTTC	CASSSQGGDEQFF
TRBV11-2	medium-sized	TRBJ2-7	NA	13	TGTGCCAGCAGCTTAGGTGCTGGCTACGAGCAGTACTTC	CASSLGAGYEQYF
TRBV28	many	TRBJ2-5	TRBD1	14	TGTGCCAGCTGTCCGACAGGGGGCCAAGAGACCCAGTACTTC	CASCPTGGQETQYF
TRBV7-6	many	TRBJ1-5	NA	14	TGTGCCAGCAGCTTAGAAGACGGCGACAAACCCCAGCATTTT	CASSLEDGDKPQHF
TRBV7-2	many	TRBJ1-2	NA	11	TGTGCCGGATCCGGGGCCAATGGCTACACCTTC	CAGSGANGYTF
TRBV29-1	medium-sized	TRBJ2-2	NA	12	TGCAGCGTTGAAGATGGGCCCGGGGAGCTGTTTTTT	CSVEDGPGELFF
TRBV5-4	NA	TRBJ1-2	NA	13	TGTGCCAGCAGCTTCGAGGACGACTATGGCTACACCTTC	CASSFEDDYGYTF
TRBV19	many	TRBJ1-5	TRBD1	17	TGTGCCAGCGCAGCCTCCGGGACAGGGCTACTGAATCAGCCCCAGCATTTT	CASAASGTGLLNQPQHF
TRBV20-1	many	TRBJ2-1	NA	15	TGCAGTGCTAGAGGAGGGCGGGGTTCCTACAATGAGCAGTTCTTC	CSARGGRGSYNEQFF
TRBV30	many	TRBJ2-3	TRBD1	12	TGTGCCTCACAGGGGGCCGGAGATACGCAGTATTTT	CASQGAGDTQYF
TRBV7-2	NA	TRBJ2-1	NA	15	TGTGCCAGCAGCTTAGCTCGGCCGGCCTACAATGAGCAGTTCTTC	CASSLARPAYNEQFF
TRBV7-2	many	TRBJ2-1	TRBD2	14	TGTGCCAGCAGCTCGAGGACTAGCGGGGGTGAGCAGTTCTTC	CASSSRTSGGEQFF
TRBV6-5	few	TRBJ1-1	TRBD1	14	TGTGCCAGCAGTTCTTCAGGGGGAGGCACTGAAGCTTTCTTT	CASSSSGGGTEAFF
TRBV12-3/TRBV12-4	many	TRBJ2-1	TRBD2	17	TGTGCCAGCAGTTTAAAACTTAGCGGGATCTCTAACAATGAGCAGTTCTTC	CASSLKLSGISNNEQFF
TRBV20-1	many	TRBJ1-4	TRBD1	15	TGCAGTGCTAGAGACAGACAGGGGAGGGATGAAAAACTGTTTTTT	CSARDRQGRDEKLFF
TRBV6-1	many	TRBJ2-1	NA	13	TGTGCCAGCAGTCAAGGGGATTACAATGAGCAGTTCTTC	CASSQGDYNEQFF
TRBV28	once	TRBJ1-2	TRBD1	15	TGTGCCAGCAGCCCATCACCCCCAGGGGGAGAAGGCTACACCTTC	CASSPSPPGGEGYTF
TRBV6-1	many	TRBJ2-1	NA	15	TGTGCCAGCAGTGAAACACAGATTTCCTACAATGAGCAGTTCTTC	CASSETQISYNEQFF
TRBV4-2	few	TRBJ2-2	NA	16	TGTGCCAGCAGCCAAGCGCCGGCTACGAACACCGGGGAGCTGTTTTTT	CASSQAPATNTGELFF
TRBV5-1	medium-sized	TRBJ2-2	NA	15	TGCGCCAGCAGCTTGGAGGCGGCTGCCGGGAGGGAGCTGTTTTTT	CASSLEAAAGRELFF
TRBV15	few	TRBJ2-1	NA	15	TGTGCCACCAGCAGGGGTGACTCCATGGGTTCTGAGCAGTTCTTC	CATSRGDSMGSEQFF
TRBV20-1	many	TRBJ1-6	TRBD1	15	TGCAGTGCTATCGCATCCGACAGGGCATATTCACCCCTCCACTTT	CSAIASDRAYSPLHF
TRBV4-3	many	TRBJ2-7	TRBD1	16	TGCGCCAGCAGCCAATCAGGACAGGGGGGATCGCGGGAGCAGTACTTC	CASSQSGQGGSREQYF
TRBV10-3	many	TRBJ2-3	NA	12	TGTGCCATCAGTGCCGACAAGGATACGCAGTATTTT	CAISADKDTQYF
TRBV28	many	TRBJ2-7	NA	13	TGTGCCAGCAACGGACGGGACTCCTACGAGCAGTACTTC	CASNGRDSYEQYF